This T cell receptor (beta chain) was identified in a study of blood T cell repertoires in COVID-19. Study summary: Specimens from acute and convalescent COVID-19 originated in the United States, Italy and Spain.

In Seattle, patients joined the study during active infection and were tracked longitudinally. Original processing notes: Amplification from reference gene primers served as the basis for estimated nucleated cell counts. Generated by immunoSEQ multiplex PCR, the TCRdb table keeps only in-frame clones and is missing some. V and J calls and clone size come straight from that table; D and trimming were deduced from the DNA. The sample yields some 50,000 clones, roughly 93% seen once. The V gene lost 4 bases and the J gene lost 5 bases, with 11 bases spanning the gap. Germline CDR1 and CDR2: LNHDA and SQIVND (reference sequence). This CDR3 spans 13 amino acids.

The chain carries TRBV19 and TRBJ2-5; a weak D match, TRBD2 (6 bases). The sample comprised peripheral blood. The TCR originated in a man aged 60-69 years with COVID-19, enrolled during active disease. For the CDR3, the DNA is TGTGCCAGTAGTACCTACAGCGGGGAGACCCAGTACTTC. Its protein is CASSTYSGETQYF.